A single sample is the source of the 30 T cell receptor beta chains below, sequenced in a study of T cells in Graves' hyperthyroidism and ophthalmopathy. RNA transcripts served as the template for amplifying TCR beta CDR3 regions. When the TCR CDR3 underwent first-round RT-PCR, the HTBI primer set was used. TCRdb used MiXCR to reprocess the multiplex PCR reads, holding one entry per CDR3 protein. There are around 280,000 distinct CDR3 sequences in the sample; around 15% occur only once, and approximately 7.9% lies in the top ten. The sequenced sample consisted of blood. These receptors all come from a middle-aged woman with Graves' hyperthyroidism.

This rearrangement joins TRBV30 to TRBJ1-2; 7 bases line up with TRBD1. The CDR3 loop spans 13 amino acids. Germline V gene data show CDR1 as GTSNPN and CDR2 as SVGIG (reference sequence). V shed 0 bases and J 8 bases; nucleotides not matched to a gene: 6. The CDR3 loop reads CAWSVKGAGGYTF. For the CDR3, the DNA is TGTGCCTGGAGTGTAAAGGGGGCGGGAGGCTACACCTTC.

The chain combines TRBV5-5 with TRBJ2-2; the D gene could be TRBD1 or TRBD2 (5 bases each). The V end was cut by 3 bases, the J end by 6 bases, with 12 bases between. The CDR3 totals 14 residues. Germline values: CDR1 SGHKS, CDR2 YYEKEE (reference sequence). CDR3: CASSWTGTAGELFF. DNA for the CDR3: TGTGCCAGCAGCTGGACGGGGACGGCCGGGGAGCTGTTTTTT.

This clonotype occurred many times. This rearrangement joins TRBV20-1 to TRBJ2-5; D perhaps matches TRBD1 (6 bases). V was cut by 6 bases and J by 2 bases, with 13 bases left in between. The CDR3 runs 13 residues. CDR1 is DFQATT and CDR2 is SNEGSKA in the germline V gene (reference sequence). The CDR3 loop reads CSASGASQETQYF. The DNA of the CDR3 is TGCAGTGCATCAGGGGCGAGTCAAGAGACCCAGTACTTC.

This clonotype was counted only a few times. The rearrangement uses TRBV14 and TRBJ1-5, with D maybe TRBD1 (5 bases). Germline CDR1 and CDR2: SGHDN and FVKESK. V was pared by 5 bases and J by 3 bases, with 8 bases between. The CDR3 extends over 13 amino acids. CDR3 sequence reads: CASSWGTNQPQHF. CDR3 bases: TGTGCCAGCAGCTGGGGGACCAATCAGCCCCAGCATTTT. Full variable domain (outside the CDR3, taken from reference TRBV14 and TRBJ1-5): EAGVTQFPSHSVIEKGQTVTLRCDPISGHDNLYWYRRVMGKEIKFLLHFVKESKQDESGMPNNRFLAERTGGTYSTLKVQPAELEDSGVYFCASSWGTNQPQHFGDGTRLSIL.

This clonotype was observed many times. V and J are TRBV7-2 and TRBJ2-2; D possibly matches TRBD1 or TRBD2 (5 bases each). Germline-derived CDR1 and CDR2 are SGHTA and FQGNSA. This CDR3 spans 13 amino acids. V was clipped by 5 bases and J by 3 bases, with 7 bases between them. The CDR3 DNA reads TGTGCCAGCAGCCGGGACCACACCGGGGAGCTGTTTTTT. Residues: CASSRDHTGELFF. Based on the CDR3 plus reference TRBV7-2 and TRBJ2-2, the full variable domain is GAGVSQSPSNKVTEKGKDVELRCDPISGHTALYWYRQSLGQGLEFLIYFQGNSAPDKSGLPSDRFSAERTGGSVSTLTIQRTQQEDSAVYLCASSRDHTGELFFGEGSRLTVL.

This clonotype was found many times. The genes are TRBV7-9 and TRBJ2-1, with D possibly TRBD1 on 5 matching bases. CDR3 size: 19 residues. Trimming removed 5 bases at V and 4 bases at J, with 27 bases between. Germline CDR1 reads SEHNR; CDR2 reads FQNEAQ (reference sequence). The CDR3 nucleotides read TGTGCCAGCAGCGTTACCGTCCACCCGGACAACAGTGGTTACAATGAGCAGTTCTTC. Its protein product is CASSVTVHPDNSGYNEQFF.

Regarding this clonotype: A much larger clone lies a single base off, so this may be a read error. The genes are TRBV4-1 and TRBJ2-7, with TRBD1 matching 12 bases. Germline CDR1 and CDR2: MGHRA and YSYEKL. The CDR3 consists of 14 residues. CDR3 DNA: TGCGCCAGCGGCCAAGGGACAGGGGGCGCCGAGCAGTACTTC. Its translation: CASGQGTGGAEQYF.

At least ten counts were recorded for this clonotype. The V call is TRBV7-2, the J call TRBJ1-1, with 9 bases fitting TRBD1. The CDR3 sequence is 14 residues long. Per the germline V gene, CDR1 is SGHTA and CDR2 is FQGNSA. J gave up 4 bases and V 4 bases, and 4 bases lay outside the gene matches. CDR3 sequence: CASSSTGGSTEAFF. For the CDR3, the DNA is TGTGCCAGCAGCTCGACAGGGGGTAGCACTGAAGCTTTCTTT.

This clonotype was detected many times. This chain links TRBV12-3 or TRBV12-4 with TRBJ2-5, with TRBD1 identical over 7 bases. V lost 6 bases, J lost 5 bases, and 9 bases stayed unmatched. The CDR3 spans 14 residues. As DNA, the CDR3 is TGTGCCAGCAGAAAAGACAGGGCCGTGGAGACCCAGTACTTC. It specifies CASRKDRAVETQYF.

This sequence joins TRBV28 and TRBJ2-3, with 9 bases aligning to TRBD2. Per the germline V gene, CDR1 is MDHEN and CDR2 is SYDVKM. This CDR3 comprises 17 residues. With 5 bases clipped from V and 4 bases from J, the junction kept 13 bases outside the gene matches. Here the CDR3 reads CASSMGLALKGADTQYF. As DNA, the CDR3 is TGTGCCAGCAGTATGGGACTAGCCCTTAAGGGGGCAGATACGCAGTATTTT.

This clonotype has a handful of counts. V is TRBV20-1 and J is TRBJ2-7; TRBD2 agrees at 13 bases. The CDR3 spans 15 residues. V was clipped by 5 bases and J by 2 bases; unmatched bases: 6. CDR1 is DFQATT, CDR2 SNEGSKA, per germline (reference sequence). The CDR3: CSAETGTSGTYEQYF. CDR3 DNA sequence: TGCAGTGCTGAAACCGGGACTAGCGGGACCTACGAGCAGTACTTC.

This clonotype was seen ten or more times. This chain connects TRBV13 to TRBJ1-2; D perhaps matches TRBD1 (5 bases). V lost 3 bases and J lost 8, with 13 bases in between. CDR1 and CDR2 (germline): PRHDT, FYEKMQ (reference sequence). This CDR3 region has 13 residues. Written as DNA, the CDR3 is TGTGCCAGCAGCTTTAGGGGACCGGGGGGCTACACCTTC. Its translation is CASSFRGPGGYTF.

Ten or more counts support this clonotype. The J gene is TRBJ1-5, the V gene TRBV12-3 or TRBV12-4; 8 nucleotides align to TRBD1. J gave up 6 bases and V 4 bases, and 5 bases lay outside the gene matches. The CDR3 is 14 residues long. In DNA form, the CDR3 reads TGTGCCAGCAGTTCGACAGGGGTGGGTCAGCCCCAGCATTTT. Residues: CASSSTGVGQPQHF.

This clonotype was picked up many times. V gene TRBV6-2 or TRBV6-3 combines with J gene TRBJ2-7; no clear D. With 2 bases removed from V and 3 bases from J, the gap between germline ends came to 17 bases. This CDR3 comprises 16 residues. CDR1 and CDR2 from the germline V gene are MNHEY and SVGEGT. The CDR3 coding sequence is TGTGCCAGCAGTTACATCGTCGGACGCGACGACTACGAGCAGTACTTC. Translated, it gives CASSYIVGRDDYEQYF.

The sample holds many counts of this clonotype. In nucleotides, the CDR3 is TGTGCCAGCAGCTTCGACAGGGGGAGGGCAGAGACCCAGTACTTC. It codes for CASSFDRGRAETQYF. The J gene is TRBJ2-5, the V gene TRBV11-1; TRBD1 matches 9 bases. V dropped 3 bases and J dropped 4; count of bases not matched to a gene: 6. The germline CDR1 and CDR2 sequences are SGHAT and FQDESV (reference sequence). CDR3 length equals 15 residues.

The V gene is TRBV7-2, the J gene TRBJ1-6; tentatively, D is TRBD1 (5 bases). The V end lost 1 base, the J end lost 8 bases, and 12 bases lay between the germline ends. The CDR3 is 15 amino acids. Germline loops: CDR1 SGHTA, CDR2 FQGNSA. The CDR3 sequence is CASSLVGTGYSPLHF. CDR3 bases: TGTGCCAGCAGCTTAGTAGGGACGGGTTATTCACCCCTCCACTTT.

The sample holds many counts of this clonotype. The chain carries TRBV5-6 and TRBJ2-1, with D tentatively TRBD2 (6 bases). V was shortened by 5 bases and J by 2 bases, with 14 bases between the two germline ends. The CDR3 contains 15 residues. Looked up from germline, CDR1 is SGHDT and CDR2 is YYEEEE. The CDR3 protein is CASSKWEAPYNEQFF. CDR3 in DNA: TGTGCCAGCAGTAAGTGGGAGGCCCCCTACAATGAGCAGTTCTTC.

This clonotype appeared many times. The junction departs from the called germline gene at one end, perhaps through a read error. The genes are TRBV7-7 and TRBJ2-1; 10 nucleotides line up with TRBD2. The CDR3 length is 13 residues. The germline V gene encodes CDR1 SSHAT and CDR2 FNYEAQ (reference sequence). Here the CDR3 DNA reads TGTGCTAGCAGCTTTGGGCTAGCGGGAGAGGTGTTCTTC. It encodes CASSFGLAGEVFF.

Only a few counts were recorded for this clonotype. The CDR3 loop is CASSVAAGSSTDTQYF. The CDR3 DNA reads as TGTGCCAGCAGCGTAGCAGCCGGGTCTAGCACAGATACGCAGTATTTT. This chain connects TRBV9 to TRBJ2-3; D gene unclear. Trimming took 0 bases from V and 0 from J, leaving 11 bases between them. Looked up from germline, CDR1 is SGDLS and CDR2 is YYNGEE. The CDR3 consists of 16 residues. The variable domain in full, with the rest retrieved from reference TRBV9 and TRBJ2-3, is DSGVTQTPKHLITATGQRVTLRCSPRSGDLSVYWYQQSLDQGLQFLIQYYNGEERAKGNILERFSAQQFPDLHSELNLSSLELGDSALYFCASSVAAGSSTDTQYFGPGTRLTVL.

This clonotype was counted many times. A much larger clonotype is one base distant, so this may be a read error. CDR3 residues: CASSWGMNTEAFF. The CDR3 region has the DNA TGTGCCAGCAGTTGGGGGATGAACACTGAAGCTTTCTTT. V and J are TRBV6-1 and TRBJ1-1; D is perhaps TRBD1 (5 bases). V was trimmed by 5 bases and J by 0 bases, leaving 7 bases between them. Germline loops: CDR1 MNHNS, CDR2 SASEGT. The length of the CDR3 is 13 residues.

The V and J genes are TRBV11-2 and TRBJ1-1; D is perhaps TRBD1 (6 bases). The V end was cut by 5 bases, the J end by 3 bases, with 22 bases between. CDR3 length: 17 amino acids. Germline CDR1 SGHAT, CDR2 FQNNGV. The CDR3 sequence is CASSPLGGGRRDTEAFF. CDR3 sequence (DNA): TGTGCCAGCAGCCCTCTGGGGGGGGGCCGAAGGGACACTGAAGCTTTCTTT.

This clonotype was seen at least ten times. J is TRBJ2-5 and V is TRBV12-3 or TRBV12-4; tentative D call: TRBD2 (7 bases). V dropped 7 bases and J dropped 5 bases, with 14 bases sitting between them. The CDR3 has 13 residues. As DNA, the CDR3 is TGTGCCAGCACCCCGGGGAGGGGGGAGACCCAGTACTTC. Residues: CASTPGRGETQYF.

This clonotype was seen at least ten times. The rearrangement links TRBV7-2 to TRBJ2-2; 9 bases match TRBD2. The V segment lost 5 bases and the J segment 6 bases; nucleotides outside the gene matches: 10. Germline V CDR1 and CDR2: SGHTA, FQGNSA. CDR3 length: 16 amino acids. The CDR3 sequence is CASSPFSGRGSGELFF. The CDR3 DNA follows: TGTGCCAGCAGCCCATTTAGCGGGAGAGGATCCGGGGAGCTGTTTTTT.

The chain joins TRBV3-1 to TRBJ1-2; D unresolved. The V end lost 1 base, the J end lost 7 bases, and 10 bases lay between the germline ends. The germline V gene encodes CDR1 LGHDT and CDR2 YNNKEL (reference sequence). This CDR3 is built from 13 residues. This chain's CDR3 is CASSQATGSGYTF. DNA for the CDR3: TGTGCCAGCAGCCAAGCGACGGGTAGTGGCTACACCTTC.

With respect to this clonotype: This clone may be a read error of a much larger clone one base away. J is TRBJ2-5 and V is TRBV6-1; 14 bases fit TRBD2. Germline values: CDR1 MNHNS, CDR2 SASEGT. The CDR3 covers 15 residues. CDR3 loop: CATLSGLAGAETQHF. In nucleotides, the CDR3 is TGTGCCACCCTCTCGGGACTAGCGGGAGCAGAGACCCAGCACTTC.

This clonotype was seen at least ten times. The chain has TRBV29-1 and TRBJ1-1; D not resolved. The V gene lost 7 bases and the J gene lost 1 base, with 13 bases spanning the gap. The germline CDR1 and CDR2 sequences are SQVTM and ANQGSEA. The CDR3 consists of 13 residues. In nucleotides, the CDR3 is TGCAGCGCAGCCGGGAACAGGAACACTGAAGCTTTCTTT. It translates to CSAAGNRNTEAFF.

This clonotype was counted many times. The V call is TRBV5-5, the J call TRBJ1-6; TRBD1 is a possible D gene (5 bases). Germline loops: CDR1 SGHKS, CDR2 YYEKEE (reference sequence). Trimming took 2 bases from V and 8 from J, leaving 14 bases between them. The CDR3 sequence is 15 residues long. The CDR3 DNA follows: TGTGCCAGCAGCTTTTCATCCGGGGGTGATTCACCCCTCCACTTT. It codes for CASSFSSGGDSPLHF.

This clonotype came up many times. This chain joins TRBV11-1 and TRBJ2-2; the match to TRBD2 covers 11 bases. Trimming took 3 bases from V and 7 from J; bases not matched to a gene: 7. Germline V gene lookup returns CDR1 SGHAT and CDR2 FQDESV (reference sequence). CDR3 size: 16 residues. CDR3 protein: CASSFGPTSGIGELFF. CDR3 DNA sequence: TGTGCCAGCAGCTTTGGTCCGACTAGCGGGATCGGGGAGCTGTTTTTT.

In this sample, this clonotype turned up many times. This chain links TRBV9 with TRBJ2-7; TRBD1 matches at 10 bases. The CDR3 loop spans 15 amino acids. J was trimmed by 3 bases and V by 3 bases; bases with no gene match: 6. Germline loops: CDR1 SGDLS, CDR2 YYNGEE. CDR3 nucleotide sequence: TGTGCCAGCAGCGCCGGGGACAGGGGCCACTACGAGCAGTACTTC. Translating gives CASSAGDRGHYEQYF.

Note on this clonotype: A read error may be the cause here, since a much bigger clone is one base away. V and J are TRBV7-2 and TRBJ2-7; TRBD1 matches 10 bases. Germline CDR1 is SGHTA and CDR2 is FQGNSA. The CDR3 is 15 amino acids. The CDR3 DNA reads TGTGCCAGCAGCTTGCCGGGACAGGGGAGGTACGGGCAGTACTTC. Translated: CASSLPGQGRYGQYF.